This T cell receptor beta chain is drawn from a study of T cells in Graves' hyperthyroidism and ophthalmopathy. Study-wide findings and caveats: Most clonotypes expanded in thyroid above 0.001 were likewise present in blood.

Regarding this clonotype: The antigen is not known.

Regions amplified from RNA transcripts were the TCR beta CDR3 regions. The HTBI primer set drove a first-round RT-PCR of the TCR CDR3. MiXCR was run by TCRdb on the multiplex PCR reads, yielding one entry per CDR3 protein. This sample has 200,000 to 250,000 distinct CDR3 sequences; approximately 16% occur once, and the top ten carry 25% to 30%. Per germline, CDR1 MGHRA and CDR2 YSYEKL. V gave up 0 bases and J gave up 6 bases, with 6 bases separating them. The CDR3 spans 12 residues. Enrolled ophthalmopathy patients presented with a Clinical Activity Score of at least 3, a NOSPECS grade of at least 4, and disease duration under 3 months.

Sequences were obtained from blood. This TCR was recovered from a woman under 30 with Graves' ophthalmopathy. V is TRBV4-1 and J is TRBJ2-7; perhaps TRBD2 as D (5 bases). The DNA for the CDR3 is TGCGCCAGCAGCCAAGATCGGGGCGAGCAGTACTTC. It is translated as CASSQDRGEQYF.